Following are 10 T cell receptor beta chains from one sample sequenced in a study of blood T cell repertoires in COVID-19. Using immunoSEQ multiplex PCR, the repertoire was profiled, and TCRdb retains in-frame clones only, with some absent. Altogether approximately 200,000 clones are present, approximately 92% being singletons, with the ten largest covering roughly 3%. Sequencing was done on a sample of PBMCs or T cells enriched from blood (not recorded which). Every receptor here comes from a woman between 18 and 29 years old in a cohort exposed to, infected with or recovered from COVID-19 (not recorded which).

The chain joins TRBV24-1 to TRBJ1-2; possibly TRBD1 for D (6 bases). There are 14 residues in the CDR3. CDR1 KGHDR and CDR2 SFDVKD come from the germline V gene. Trimming took off 4 bases at V and 6 bases at J, with 14 bases between the two ends. CDR3 bases: TGTGCCACCAGTGAGTCAGGGGAGGGCAATGGCTACACCTTC. This translates into CATSESGEGNGYTF.

The chain is built from TRBV21-1 and TRBJ2-7; no check of the table's D call, TRBD1, against the DNA was made. TRBV21-1 is shown as a pseudogene. The length of the CDR3 is 17 residues. This CDR3 reads CASSAHPDRDQSYEQYF. The CDR3 DNA follows: TGTGCCAGCAGCGCACACCCAGACAGGGATCAATCCTACGAGCAGTACTTC.

This clone was detected once. The V and J genes are TRBV2 and TRBJ2-2; 7 nucleotides agree with TRBD1. V dropped 1 base and J dropped 7; count of bases not matched to a gene: 3. The CDR3 is 14 residues long. Germline lookup yields CDR1 SNHLY and CDR2 FYNNEI. Written as DNA, the CDR3 is TGTGCCAGCAGTGAAGAGGGGGCGGGCGGGGAGCTGTTTTTT. It translates to CASSEEGAGGELFF.

This rearrangement joins TRBV24-1 to TRBJ1-1; D gene unclear. V lost 4 bases to trimming and J lost 10 bases, with 15 bases between them. CDR1 is KGHDR, CDR2 SFDVKD, per germline. The CDR3 covers 13 residues. Here the CDR3 reads CATSETKRVGAFF. In nucleotides, the CDR3 is TGTGCCACCAGTGAAACGAAGAGGGTCGGAGCTTTCTTT.

This chain links TRBV5-1 with TRBJ2-4; 9 bases align to TRBD2. The CDR3 covers 18 residues. Looked up from germline, CDR1 is SGHRS and CDR2 is YFSETQ. V was clipped by 3 bases and J by 1 base; unmatched bases: 11. CDR3 region: CASSSRGGLEQAKNIQYF. CDR3 sequence (DNA): TGCGCCAGCAGCTCGCGGGGGGGCTTGGAACAGGCCAAAAACATTCAGTACTTC. Using reference TRBV5-1 and TRBJ2-4 for the parts outside the CDR3, the full variable domain is KAGVTQTPRYLIKTRGQQVTLSCSPISGHRSVSWYQQTPGQGLQFLFEYFSETQRNKGNFPGRFSGRQFSNSRSEMNVSTLELGDSALYLCASSSRGGLEQAKNIQYFGAGTRLSVL.

V is TRBV25-1 and J is TRBJ2-1; 9 nucleotides agree with TRBD1. Germline trimming cut 5 bases from V and 7 bases from J; bases unmatched to any gene: 12. This CDR3 is built from 16 residues. Germline V lookup: CDR1 MGHDK, CDR2 SYGVNS. CDR3 residues: CASSNPLGTGHNEQFF. DNA for the CDR3: TGTGCCAGCAGTAACCCTCTGGGGACAGGGCATAATGAGCAGTTCTTC.

The chain recombines TRBV5-1 with TRBJ2-7, with 7 bases matching TRBD2. The CDR3 spans 16 residues. The germline gives CDR1 SGHRS, CDR2 YFSETQ. V lost 1 base to trimming and J lost 0 bases; unmatched junction nucleotides: 7. The CDR3 DNA reads TGCGCCAGCAGCTTGTCTGGGCTAGCGGCCTCCTACGAGCAGTACTTC. Protein sequence: CASSLSGLAASYEQYF.

The chain recombines TRBV27 with TRBJ1-4; D is possibly TRBD1 (5 bases). V lost 6 bases, J lost 7 bases, and 18 bases lay in between. CDR1 MNHEY and CDR2 SMNVEV come from the germline V gene (reference sequence). The CDR3 contains 15 residues. The CDR3 protein is CASSSTTGLSEKLFF. The DNA for the CDR3 is TGTGCCAGCAGCTCTACTACAGGTCTTAGTGAAAAACTGTTTTTT.

The chain couples TRBV18 to TRBJ2-2, with 10 bases aligning to TRBD2. The CDR3 contains 16 residues. Losses at the gene ends were 6 bases for V and 9 bases for J; bases not matched to a gene: 13. Germline-derived CDR1 and CDR2 are KGHSH and LQKENI. The CDR3 spells CASSHEAGGEQRELFF. CDR3 DNA: TGTGCCAGCTCTCACGAAGCGGGAGGGGAGCAACGGGAGCTGTTTTTT.

The chain uses TRBV10-3 and TRBJ2-2, with 9 bases that match TRBD2. CDR3 length: 18 amino acids. The germline gives CDR1 ENHRY, CDR2 SYGVKD. V shed 0 bases, J shed 5 bases, and the junction held 10 bases outside the gene matches. In DNA, the CDR3 is TGTGCCATCAGTGAGTCTTCCGGTACTAGCGGGCGAACCGGGGAGCTGTTTTTT. Its protein is CAISESSGTSGRTGELFF.